This T cell receptor (beta chain) stems from a study of early T cells in non-severe SARS-CoV-2 infection. About the research overall: Sequencing input comprised bulk RNA from unsorted whole blood; chain pairing was not available.

The CDR3 sequence is 15 residues long. Germline CDR1 and CDR2: SGHDT and YYEEEE. V trimming: 2 bases; J trimming: 6 bases; junction bases outside the gene matches: 10. This clonotype rates as medium-sized (0.01 to 0.1%). Unique molecular identifiers were attached to individual cDNA molecules. MiXCR, applied by TCRdb to the 5' RACE reads, yields one record per CDR3 protein. The table has tens of thousands of distinct CDR3 sequences, around 6% seen once. The receptor's source is an adult who was a healthcare worker with PCR-confirmed SARS-CoV-2 infection or an uninfected control (not recorded which). Sequencing was performed on whole blood, taken at baseline. The chain uses TRBV5-6 and TRBJ1-1; 7 bases match TRBD1. The CDR3 reads CASSLRDREGAEAFF. CDR3 in DNA: TGTGCCAGCAGCTTACGCGACAGGGAAGGCGCTGAAGCTTTCTTT.